The present T cell receptor (beta chain) was sequenced within a study of cytomegalovirus exposure and HLA in healthy donors. The primer mix had 60 Vbeta and 13 Jbeta primers. Measured with immunoSEQ multiplex PCR; TCRdb has only the in-frame clones, and not every one. The sample contains over 150,000 clones, 80% to 85% of which appear only once. Germline V CDR1 and CDR2: SNHLY, FYNNEI. V was pared by 1 base and J by 5 bases, with 11 bases between. There are 14 residues in the CDR3. The chain has TRBV2 and TRBJ2-5; D call uncertain. This TCR was recovered from a boy aged 2-15 years in good health and CMV-seronegative. Sequenced material: PBMCs. The CDR3 nucleotides are TGTGCCAGCAGTGAAGTCTCCCTAGTCGAGACCCAGTACTTC. This codes for CASSEVSLVETQYF.